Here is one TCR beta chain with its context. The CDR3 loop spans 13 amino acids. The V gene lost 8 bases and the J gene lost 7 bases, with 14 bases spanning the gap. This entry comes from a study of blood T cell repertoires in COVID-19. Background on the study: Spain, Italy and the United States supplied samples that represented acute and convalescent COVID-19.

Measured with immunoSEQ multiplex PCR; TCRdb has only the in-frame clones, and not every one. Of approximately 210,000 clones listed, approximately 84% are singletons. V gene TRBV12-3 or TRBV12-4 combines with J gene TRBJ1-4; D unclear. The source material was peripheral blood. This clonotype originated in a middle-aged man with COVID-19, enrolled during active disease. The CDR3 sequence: CASAGGSGEKLFF. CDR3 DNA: TGTGCCAGCGCCGGAGGATCTGGTGAAAAACTGTTTTTT.